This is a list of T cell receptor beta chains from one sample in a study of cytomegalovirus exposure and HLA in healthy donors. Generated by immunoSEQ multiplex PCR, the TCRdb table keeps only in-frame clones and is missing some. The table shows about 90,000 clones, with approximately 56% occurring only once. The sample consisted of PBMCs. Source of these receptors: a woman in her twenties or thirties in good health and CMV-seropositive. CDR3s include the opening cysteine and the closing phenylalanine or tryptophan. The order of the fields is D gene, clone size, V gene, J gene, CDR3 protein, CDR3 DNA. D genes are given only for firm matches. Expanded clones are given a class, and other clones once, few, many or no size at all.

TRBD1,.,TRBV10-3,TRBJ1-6,CAISPRDRDNSPLHF,TGTGCCATCAGTCCCCGGGACAGGGATAATTCACCCCTCCACTTT
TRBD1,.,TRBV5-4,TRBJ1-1,CASSPTGDTTEAFF,TGTGCCAGCAGCCCGACAGGGGATACGACTGAAGCTTTCTTT
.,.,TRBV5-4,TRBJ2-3,CASSPQVAGISDTQYF,TGTGCCAGCAGCCCTCAGGTTGCGGGGATATCAGATACGCAGTATTTT
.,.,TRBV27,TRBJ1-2,CASSAYTGSSYGYTF,TGTGCCAGCAGTGCCTACACAGGGTCAAGTTATGGCTACACCTTC
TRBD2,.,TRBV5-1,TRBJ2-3,CASSLVGSGGAGTDTQYF,TGCGCCAGCAGCTTGGTAGGTAGCGGGGGGGCCGGCACAGATACGCAGTATTTT
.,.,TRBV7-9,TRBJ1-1,CSSSLSQNTEAFF,TGTTCCAGCAGCTTATCCCAGAACACTGAAGCTTTCTTT
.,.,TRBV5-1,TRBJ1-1,CASSLGEGRMNTEAFF,TGCGCCAGCAGCTTGGGGGAGGGGCGGATGAACACTGAAGCTTTCTTT
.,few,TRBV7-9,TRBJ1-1,CASSIKKETEAFF,TGTGCCAGCAGCATCAAGAAGGAGACTGAAGCTTTCTTT
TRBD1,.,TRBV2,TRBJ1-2,CASSVRGQGMYGYPF,TGTGCCAGCAGTGTACGAGGACAGGGGATGTATGGCTACCCCTTC
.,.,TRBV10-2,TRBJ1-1,CASSELGGRAFF,TGCGCCAGCAGTGAACTGGGGGGTCGGGCTTTCTTT
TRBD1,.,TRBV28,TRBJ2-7,CASSPTGTGTREQYF,TGTGCCAGCAGTCCAACCGGGACAGGGACACGGGAGCAGTACTTC
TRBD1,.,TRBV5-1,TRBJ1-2,CASSLGNTGGGYTF,TGCGCCAGCAGCTTGGGCAATACAGGGGGTGGCTACACCTTC
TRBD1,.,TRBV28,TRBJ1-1,CASSTLPGGAEAFF,TGTGCCAGCAGCACGCTCCCAGGGGGCGCTGAAGCTTTCTTT
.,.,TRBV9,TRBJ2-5,CASSVGDSPETQYF,TGTGCCAGCAGCGTAGGGGACTCACCCGAGACCCAGTACTTC
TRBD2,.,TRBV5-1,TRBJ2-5,CASSLVGTKETQYF,TGCGCCAGCAGCTTGGTTGGGACTAAGGAGACCCAGTACTTC
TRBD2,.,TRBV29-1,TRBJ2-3,CSVDGLANGGDTQYF,TGCAGCGTCGACGGACTAGCCAACGGGGGGGATACGCAGTATTTT
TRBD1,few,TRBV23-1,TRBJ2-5,CASAVDRDRETQYF,TGCGCCAGCGCCGTCGACAGGGATCGAGAGACCCAGTACTTC
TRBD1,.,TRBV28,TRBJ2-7,CASSFGDRPYEQYF,TGTGCCAGCAGTTTCGGGGACAGACCCTACGAGCAGTACTTC
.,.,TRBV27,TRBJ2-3,CASKSVGRGASTDTQYF,TGTGCCAGCAAATCCGTGGGACGGGGGGCCAGCACAGATACGCAGTATTTT
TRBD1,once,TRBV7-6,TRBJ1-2,CASSQGDNYGYTF,TGTGCCAGCAGCCAGGGGGATAACTATGGCTACACCTTC
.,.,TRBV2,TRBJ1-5,CASSDNSNQPQHF,TGTGCCAGCAGTGATAATAGCAATCAGCCCCAGCATTTT
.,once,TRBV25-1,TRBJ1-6,CASQDQGKMNSPLHF,TGTGCCAGTCAGGATCAGGGAAAAATGAATTCACCCCTCCACTTT
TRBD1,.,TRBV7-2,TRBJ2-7,CASSNRGNSYEQYF,TGTGCCAGCAGCAACAGGGGTAATTCCTACGAGCAGTACTTC
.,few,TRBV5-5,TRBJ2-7,CASSPSRGYIYEQYF,TGTGCCAGCAGCCCATCCCGGGGGTACATCTACGAGCAGTACTTC
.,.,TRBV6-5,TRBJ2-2,CASSPRGSGAGELFF,TGTGCCAGCAGTCCCAGGGGATCCGGGGCCGGGGAGCTGTTTTTT
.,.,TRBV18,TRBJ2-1,CASSLGTYNEQFF,TGTGCCAGCTCACTCGGGACCTACAATGAGCAGTTCTTC
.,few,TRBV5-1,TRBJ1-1,CASSPLASHTEAFF,TGCGCCAGCAGCCCACTCGCTAGCCACACTGAAGCTTTCTTT
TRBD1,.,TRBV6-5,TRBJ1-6,CASRRDRVGFSPLHF,TGTGCCAGCAGGAGAGACAGGGTAGGGTTCTCACCCCTCCACTTT
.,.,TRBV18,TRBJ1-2,CASSADQIYGYTF,TGTGCCAGCTCAGCCGATCAGATCTATGGCTACACCTTC
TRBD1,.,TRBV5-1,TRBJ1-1,CASSGGQGTEAFF,TGCGCCAGCAGCGGGGGACAGGGAACTGAAGCTTTCTTT
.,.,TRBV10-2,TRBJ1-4,CASRNYLDEKLFF,TGCGCCAGCCGAAATTACTTGGATGAAAAACTGTTTTTT
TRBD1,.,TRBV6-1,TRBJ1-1,CASSERDRGTEAFF,TGTGCCAGCAGTGAAAGGGACAGGGGCACTGAAGCTTTCTTT
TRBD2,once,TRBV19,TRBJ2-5,CASSPRGGRGGETQYF,TGTGCCAGTAGTCCCCGGGGGGGGCGGGGGGGAGAGACCCAGTACTTC
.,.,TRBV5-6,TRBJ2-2,CASSKGTGELFF,TGTGCCAGCAGCAAGGGGACCGGGGAGCTGTTTTTT
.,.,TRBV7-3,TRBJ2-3,CASSRGGPTDTQYF,TGTGCCAGCAGCCGGGGTGGACCCACAGATACGCAGTATTTT
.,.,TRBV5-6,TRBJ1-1,CASSLPGLGEAFF,TGTGCCAGCAGCTTGCCAGGGTTGGGTGAAGCTTTCTTT
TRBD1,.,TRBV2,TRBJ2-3,CASSGGQGVADTQYF,TGTGCCAGCAGTGGAGGACAGGGGGTCGCAGATACGCAGTATTTT
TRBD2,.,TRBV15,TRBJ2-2,CATTNRAGGPSGELFF,TGTGCCACCACCAACCGAGCGGGGGGGCCCTCCGGGGAGCTGTTTTTT
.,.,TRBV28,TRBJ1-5,CASSSHPGSNQPQHF,TGTGCCAGCAGTTCCCACCCGGGGTCCAATCAGCCCCAGCATTTT
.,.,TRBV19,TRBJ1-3,CASSIRGEPYSGNTIYF,TGTGCCAGTAGTATTCGCGGGGAGCCCTACTCTGGAAACACCATATATTTT
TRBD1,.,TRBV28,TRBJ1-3,CASSQGIDRGSIGNTIYF,TGTGCCAGCAGCCAAGGAATCGACAGGGGTAGCATTGGAAACACCATATATTTT